The 30 T cell receptor beta chains below come from one sample, sequenced in a study of blood T cells in healthy people across ages (dated by TCRdb to the mid-2010s). The library was generated by 5' RACE. TCRdb records Illumina HiSeq 2500 as the sequencer. A second PCR of about 6 to 12 cycles was run with a J-beta primer mix and a sample-barcoded 5' primer. TCRdb reworked the public reads: Q25 trimming with fastp, MiXCR clone assembly, productive beta chains retained. Rows with one shared CDR3 protein collapse into an entry with the most common genes and DNA. For this sample there are about a million distinct CDR3 sequences; about 48% appear just once. The top ten clonotypes cover about an eighth of the sample. The sequenced sample was blood. Receptors originate from a man aged 25-45 years in good health.

The J gene is TRBJ2-3, the V gene TRBV20-1; 10 positions agree with TRBD2. The CDR3 is 16 residues long. The trim removed 3 bases at V and 5 bases at J, leaving 11 bases unmatched. The germline V gene has CDR1 DFQATT and CDR2 SNEGSKA (reference sequence). CDR3 sequence reads: CSASGGLAGAIDTQYF. In DNA form, the CDR3 reads TGCAGTGCTAGTGGGGGGCTAGCGGGAGCAATAGATACGCAGTATTTT.

This clonotype was seen at least ten times. The V and J genes are TRBV4-3 and TRBJ2-1; tentatively, D is TRBD2 (5 bases). With 3 bases removed from V and 1 base from J, the gap between germline ends came to 7 bases. The CDR3 loop spans 14 amino acids. Germline lookup yields CDR1 LGHNA and CDR2 YSLEER. This chain's CDR3 is CASSHSASYNEQFF. The DNA of the CDR3 is TGCGCCAGCAGCCATAGCGCATCCTACAATGAGCAGTTCTTC.

The chain links TRBV12-3 or TRBV12-4 to TRBJ2-3, with D possibly TRBD1 on 5 matching bases. V was trimmed by 7 bases and J by 5 bases, leaving 13 bases between them. This CDR3 has 13 residues. The CDR3 DNA follows: TGTGCCAGCACCCTCCTAAGGGGAGATACGCAGTATTTT. Its translation: CASTLLRGDTQYF.

The sample holds a few counts of this clonotype. V and J are TRBV7-2 and TRBJ2-4; D ambiguous. Germline CDR1 is SGHTA and CDR2 is FQGNSA. This CDR3 is 14 amino acids long. V lost 3 bases and J lost 6, with 12 bases in between. The CDR3 sequence: CASSLVGTSNIQYF. The CDR3 region has the DNA TGTGCCAGCAGCTTGGTGGGAACCTCAAACATTCAGTACTTC.

This rearrangement joins TRBV12-3 or TRBV12-4 to TRBJ2-4; unclear D gene. There are 11 residues in the CDR3. V was shortened by 5 bases and J by 13 bases, with 12 bases between the two germline ends. This CDR3 reads CASSAHRDQYF. The CDR3 nucleotides are TGTGCCAGCAGTGCGCACCGCGACCAGTACTTC.

This clonotype occurred a few times. Written as DNA, the CDR3 is TGTGCCAGCAGATTACTGACTAGCGGGGTGAATACGCAGTATTTT. This sequence encodes CASRLLTSGVNTQYF. The rearrangement links TRBV21-1 to TRBJ2-3; the table assigns TRBD2, which was not confirmed against the DNA. TRBV21-1 is shown as a pseudogene. CDR3 length: 15 residues.

This chain connects TRBV27 to TRBJ1-2, with D tentatively TRBD1 (5 bases). The CDR3 is made up of 17 amino acids. Trimming shortened V by 3 bases and J by 2 bases, and 19 bases separated the two germline ends. Germline CDR1 reads MNHEY; CDR2 reads SMNVEV (reference sequence). CDR3 in amino acids: CASSLSVERGGNYGYTF. CDR3 in DNA: TGTGCCAGCAGTTTGTCGGTGGAACGGGGCGGGAACTATGGCTACACCTTC.

This rearrangement joins TRBV6-5 to TRBJ2-3, with D unclear. V shed 5 bases and J shed 1 base, with 7 bases lying between them. This CDR3 contains 13 residues. Per the germline V gene, CDR1 is MNHEY and CDR2 is SVGAGI. The CDR3 sequence is CASSKLGTDTQYF. The CDR3, as DNA: TGTGCCAGCAGTAAGCTCGGCACAGATACGCAGTATTTT.

V usage is TRBV12-3 or TRBV12-4 and J usage is TRBJ1-2; D possibly corresponds to TRBD1 (5 bases). V dropped 5 bases and J dropped 10 bases, with 20 bases sitting between them. This CDR3 is 14 amino acids long. The CDR3 sequence: CASSKIRVSSDYTF. The CDR3 DNA is TGTGCCAGCAGTAAAATCAGGGTTTCCAGTGACTACACCTTC.

The genes are TRBV6-5 and TRBJ1-1, with D uncertain. V lost 6 bases to trimming and J lost 2 bases, with 10 bases between them. The germline gives CDR1 MNHEY, CDR2 SVGAGI. The CDR3 runs to 13 residues. CDR3 DNA: TGTGCCAGCAGGTCCGGGCTTAACACTGAAGCTTTCTTT. Protein product: CASRSGLNTEAFF.

The V gene is TRBV7-3, the J gene TRBJ2-1; 9 bases fit TRBD2. After removal of 7 bases from V and 0 bases from J, the junction contained 10 bases not matched to a gene. The germline gives CDR1 SGHTA, CDR2 FQGTGA. The length of the CDR3 is 17 residues. The CDR3 region has the DNA TGTGCCAGCACCCCACTAGCGGGCTATACCTCCTACAATGAGCAGTTCTTC. This codes for CASTPLAGYTSYNEQFF.

The gene calls are TRBV19 and TRBJ2-7, with D hard to call. This CDR3 is 14 amino acids long. Deletions cut 9 bases from V and 2 bases from J, with 17 bases between. Germline CDR1 reads LNHDA; CDR2 reads SQIVND (reference sequence). The CDR3 nucleotides are TGTGCCAGCAAATATTCAGGTGGGACCTACGAGCAGTACTTC. Protein product: CASKYSGGTYEQYF.

This clonotype turned up a few times. The V call is TRBV27, the J call TRBJ2-1, with 7 bases matching TRBD1. Germline CDR1 is MNHEY and CDR2 is SMNVEV (reference sequence). This CDR3 has 14 amino acids. The V and J ends lost 1 base and 7 bases, in that order; junction bases with no gene match: 4. As DNA, the CDR3 is TGTGCCAGCAGTTTATTGGACAGGAGGAATGAGCAGTTCTTC. This encodes CASSLLDRRNEQFF.

This clonotype was counted many times. V usage is TRBV7-9 and J usage is TRBJ2-5; D is possibly TRBD1 (6 bases). CDR3 length: 15 amino acids. In germline, CDR1 is SEHNR, CDR2 FQNEAQ (reference sequence). V was pared by 5 bases and J by 4 bases, with 17 bases between. The CDR3 is CASSPGQFLGETQYF. In nucleotides, the CDR3 is TGTGCCAGCAGCCCTGGACAGTTTCTTGGAGAGACCCAGTACTTC. Filled out from reference TRBV7-9 and TRBJ2-5, the complete variable domain reads DTGVSQNPRHKITKRGQNVTFRCDPISEHNRLYWYRQTLGQGPEFLTYFQNEAQLEKSRLLSDRFSAERPKGSFSTLEIQRTEQGDSAMYLCASSPGQFLGETQYFGPGTRLLVL.

This clonotype occurred a few times. The V call is TRBV11-2, the J call TRBJ2-4; D perhaps matches TRBD1 (8 bases). CDR1 SGHAT and CDR2 FQNNGV come from the germline V gene. V lost 1 base and J 10 bases, leaving 17 bases between the germline ends. CDR3 size: 15 residues. This CDR3 is CASSLAGGTGMIQYF. The CDR3 region has the DNA TGTGCCAGCAGCTTAGCCGGGGGGACAGGAATGATTCAGTACTTC.

This clonotype has a handful of counts. The chain recombines TRBV5-1 with TRBJ1-2; 11 positions match TRBD1. V lost 4 bases and J lost 8; bases outside the gene matches: 7. The CDR3 extends over 14 amino acids. CDR1 and CDR2 (germline): SGHRS, YFSETQ. The CDR3 DNA follows: TGCGCCAGCAGCCCGGACAGGGGGCTGAGCGGCTACACCTTC. Translating gives CASSPDRGLSGYTF. Looking up the rest from reference TRBV5-1 and TRBJ1-2 gives the full variable domain: KAGVTQTPRYLIKTRGQQVTLSCSPISGHRSVSWYQQTPGQGLQFLFEYFSETQRNKGNFPGRFSGRQFSNSRSEMNVSTLELGDSALYLCASSPDRGLSGYTFGSGTRLTVV.

The chain combines TRBV29-1 with TRBJ2-1; no clear D gene. The V gene's germline CDR1 is SQVTM and CDR2 ANQGSEA. The CDR3 spans 10 residues. CDR3 sequence: CSVDYNEQFF. Here the CDR3 DNA reads TGCAGTGTGGACTACAATGAGCAGTTCTTC.

The J gene is TRBJ2-7, the V gene TRBV6-6; D unclear. The CDR3 is made up of 14 amino acids. Between the trimmed V and J ends, which lost 5 bases and 4 bases, there was a span of 15 bases. CDR1 MNHNY and CDR2 SVGAGI come from the germline V gene (reference sequence). CDR3 sequence reads: CASSLGLGLYEQYF. The CDR3 DNA reads TGTGCCAGCAGTCTGGGTCTAGGTCTTTACGAGCAGTACTTC.

This clonotype came up a few times. The chain couples TRBV7-2 to TRBJ1-4; no clear D. V lost 1 base and J 11 bases, leaving 14 bases between the germline ends. Germline CDR1 and CDR2: SGHTA and FQGNSA. The CDR3 totals 14 residues. The DNA for the CDR3 is TGTGCCAGCAGCTTAGGTTCCCCAGGACCGAAACTGTTTTTT. Translating it yields CASSLGSPGPKLFF. Looking up the rest from reference TRBV7-2 and TRBJ1-4 gives the full variable domain: GAGVSQSPSNKVTEKGKDVELRCDPISGHTALYWYRQSLGQGLEFLIYFQGNSAPDKSGLPSDRFSAERTGGSVSTLTIQRTQQEDSAVYLCASSLGSPGPKLFFGSGTQLSVL.

The rearrangement links TRBV5-1 to TRBJ2-1; TRBD1 aligns across 9 bases. Trimming cost V 1 base and J 3 bases; bases outside gene matches: 2. The CDR3 covers 15 residues. The germline V gene encodes CDR1 SGHRS and CDR2 YFSETQ. CDR3 sequence: CASSLTGGHYNEQFF. CDR3 sequence (DNA): TGCGCCAGCAGCTTGACAGGGGGCCACTACAATGAGCAGTTCTTC.

This clonotype was seen a few times. This chain links TRBV16 with TRBJ1-2, with D possibly matching TRBD1 (5 bases). The CDR3 consists of 15 residues. The V end was cut by 0 bases, the J end by 5 bases, with 13 bases between. CDR1 and CDR2 from the germline V gene are KGHSY and FQNENV. CDR3 in DNA: TGTGCCAGCAGCCAATCCACAGGAGGGACGTATGGCTACACCTTC. This sequence encodes CASSQSTGGTYGYTF. The whole variable domain, filled in from reference TRBV16 and TRBJ1-2, reads GEEVAQTPKHLVRGEGQKAKLYCAPIKGHSYVFWYQQVLKNEFKFLISFQNENVFDETGMPKERFSAKCLPNSPCSLEIQATKLEDSAVYFCASSQSTGGTYGYTFGSGTRLTVV.

This clonotype was counted between two and nine times. The gene calls are TRBV20-1 and TRBJ2-4; D is ambiguous. Germline-derived CDR1 and CDR2 are DFQATT and SNEGSKA (reference sequence). Trimming took off 0 bases at V and 3 bases at J, with 12 bases between the two ends. CDR3 length equals 15 residues. CDR3 residues: CSAREEQLGKNIQYF. The CDR3 DNA is TGCAGTGCTAGAGAGGAACAGCTCGGCAAAAACATTCAGTACTTC.

This sequence joins TRBV7-2 and TRBJ2-1, with 8 bases aligning to TRBD1. The closer fit of TRBJ2-7 to the DNA end suggests the J call may be wrong. The germline CDR1 and CDR2 sequences are SGHTA and FQGNSA. The CDR3 runs 16 residues. CDR3 loop: CASSPQEGRGRYEQYF. DNA for the CDR3: TGTGCCAGCAGCCCCCAAGAGGGCAGGGGGCGGTACGAGCAGTACTTC.

This clonotype was observed a few times. Sequence at one end of the junction differs from germline and may be a read error. This chain uses TRBV29-1 with TRBJ2-5; either TRBD1 or TRBD2 may supply D (6 bases each). This CDR3 has 14 amino acids. CDR1 and CDR2 from the germline V gene are SQVTM and ANQGSEA. CDR3: CSVETGGLQEAQYF. Here the CDR3 DNA reads TGCAGCGTTGAGACCGGGGGCCTACAAGAGGCCCAGTACTTC.

The V and J genes are TRBV28 and TRBJ1-4; D uncertain. V lost 6 bases, J lost 0 bases, and 5 bases lay in between. The CDR3 contains 13 residues. Looked up from germline, CDR1 is MDHEN and CDR2 is SYDVKM. CDR3 residues: CASRVTTNEKLFF. Written as DNA, the CDR3 is TGTGCCAGCAGGGTTACAACTAATGAAAAACTGTTTTTT.

This clonotype occurred many times. J is TRBJ2-7 and V is TRBV20-1, with 9 bases identical to TRBD1. CDR1 and CDR2 from the germline V gene are DFQATT and SNEGSKA (reference sequence). The CDR3 loop spans 13 amino acids. The V segment lost 4 bases and the J segment 6 bases; nucleotides outside the gene matches: 7. The CDR3 nucleotides read TGCAGTGCTATATTGGACAGGGGCCTCGAGCAGTACTTC. Its protein is CSAILDRGLEQYF.

The chain uses TRBV20-1 and TRBJ2-7; D tentatively reads TRBD1 or TRBD2 (5 bases each). The CDR3 loop spans 16 amino acids. Trimming shortened V by 1 base and J by 2 bases, and 18 bases separated the two germline ends. Germline CDR1 is DFQATT and CDR2 is SNEGSKA (reference sequence). CDR3 protein: CSARARWDARPYEQYF. The CDR3, as DNA: TGCAGTGCTAGAGCCCGCTGGGACGCCAGACCCTACGAGCAGTACTTC.

The chain has TRBV12-3 or TRBV12-4 and TRBJ2-1, with D unresolved. The length of the CDR3 is 15 residues. V shed 8 bases and J shed 4 bases, with 18 bases lying between them. The CDR3 DNA follows: TGTGCCAGCGCACGGCCAATTAACAGTTACAATGAGCAGTTCTTC. This gives the protein CASARPINSYNEQFF.

The chain employs TRBV30 and TRBJ2-7; 7 bases agree with TRBD1. This CDR3 has 13 amino acids. CDR1 is GTSNPN and CDR2 is SVGIG in the germline V gene (reference sequence). J gave up 4 bases and V 3 bases, and 6 bases lay outside the gene matches. The CDR3 coding sequence is TGTGCCTGGAGAGGCCAGGGGGATTACGAGCAGTACTTC. Translated: CAWRGQGDYEQYF.

This clonotype has a handful of counts. This chain uses TRBV9 with TRBJ1-2; possibly TRBD1 for D (5 bases). The CDR3 contains 14 residues. Trimming pared 2 bases from V and 0 bases from J, leaving 8 bases between. Per germline, CDR1 SGDLS and CDR2 YYNGEE. The CDR3: CASSVGGANYGYTF. The CDR3 DNA sequence: TGTGCCAGCAGCGTTGGGGGAGCTAACTATGGCTACACCTTC. The whole variable domain, remainder taken from reference TRBV9 and TRBJ1-2, is DSGVTQTPKHLITATGQRVTLRCSPRSGDLSVYWYQQSLDQGLQFLIQYYNGEERAKGNILERFSAQQFPDLHSELNLSSLELGDSALYFCASSVGGANYGYTFGSGTRLTVV.